Below are 4 T cell receptor beta chains sequenced from a single sample in a study of CD8 T cells in ankylosing spondylitis. General observations from the study: There was a TCR beta motif, made of several highly homologous variants, that appeared characteristic of ankylosing spondylitis blood.

Their antigens remain unidentified. One entry per CDR3 protein, called by TCRdb with MiXCR from the 5' RACE reads. The sample comprises roughly 370,000 distinct CDR3 sequences, around 24% of which are singletons, and about 16% rests with the top ten. Input material: blood, either unsorted or a sorted T cell fraction (not recorded which). Receptors were obtained from a male donor with ankylosing spondylitis.

The V gene is TRBV9, the J gene TRBJ2-1, with a possible D match to TRBD2 (6 bases). This CDR3 has 14 residues. Trimming left V 0 bases short and J 8 bases short, with 12 bases between. Germline lookup yields CDR1 SGDLS and CDR2 YYNGEE. DNA for the CDR3: TGTGCCAGCAGCGTAGGAATTAGGGACTATGAGCAGTTCTTC. It encodes CASSVGIRDYEQFF.

In this sample, this clonotype turned up a few times. The chain links TRBV6-5 to TRBJ1-2, with D maybe TRBD1 (6 bases). The germline V gene encodes CDR1 MNHEY and CDR2 SVGAGI. The V end lost 11 bases, the J end lost 3 bases, and 10 bases lay between the germline ends. The CDR3 covers 11 residues. CDR3 DNA: TGTGCCGCCAGGGGAGACTATGGCTACACCTTC. Protein product: CAARGDYGYTF.

This clonotype was seen only a few times. The J gene is TRBJ2-2, the V gene TRBV5-1, with D perhaps TRBD1 or TRBD2 (5 bases each). Trimming shortened V by 5 bases and J by 5 bases, and 19 bases separated the two germline ends. CDR1 is SGHRS and CDR2 is YFSETQ in the germline V gene. This CDR3 has 16 residues. The CDR3 reads CASSAVALWGTGELFF. The CDR3 DNA follows: TGCGCCAGCAGTGCCGTAGCGCTCTGGGGGACCGGGGAGCTGTTTTTT.

The rearrangement uses TRBV20-1 and TRBJ1-5, with D possibly TRBD1 on 5 matching bases. The CDR3 is made up of 16 amino acids. In germline, CDR1 is DFQATT, CDR2 SNEGSKA (reference sequence). V lost 2 bases and J lost 6, with 20 bases in between. The CDR3 nucleotides are TGCAGTGCTAGACCTGCTCAGGGTGAGGCGACTCAGCCCCAGCATTTT. Translating gives CSARPAQGEATQPQHF.